This record concerns one T cell receptor (beta chain) sequence. The target of this receptor is not known. The input lacks base qualities; no much larger clone sits a single base away. A distance of 3 bases separates the germline ends of V and J, which lose 2 bases and 0 bases respectively. According to the germline V gene, CDR1 reads SGHTA and CDR2 reads FQGNSA. The CDR3 sequence holds 13 residues, the cysteine and phenylalanine included. CDR3 DNA only is kept here, 39 bases in frame from base 1. The CDR3 regions of human TCRbeta chains were analyzed by immunosequencing. In the authors' own workflow: Repertoire TCRs were checked for matches against a reference library of SARS-CoV-2-specific TCRs that had been generated using the MIRA antigen-specificity platform. Breadth meant the fraction of unique TCRs that were SARS-CoV-2-associated, whereas depth meant the fraction of total T cells that were SARS-CoV-2-associated. Using the MIRA data, each spike-specific TCR was assigned both to the spike region to which the TCR was reactive and to a CD4 or CD8 class. Log10-transformed breadth and depth values were compared by one-way ANOVA with Sidak's multiple comparisons tests. TCRdb retrieved this table from immuneACCESS and kept in-frame rearrangements only. Not all clones are present; in checked studies, unresolved V genes account for under half, and no reason is known for the remainder. The D gene and trimming were derived from the DNA, and the V and J assignments and clone size from that table. The sample data list fewer than 100,000 clones, and 90% of these were observed just once. Of the sample, 1.3% to 1.5% falls within the top ten clones.

The data derive from a study of T cell responses to AZD1222 COVID-19 vaccine (dated by TCRdb to about 2021). Broadly, across the study: TCR sequencing covered roughly 230 trial participants: some 210 given two doses of AZD1222 and 26 given two doses of MenACWY control vaccine. Trial participants were enrolled by age into subgroups of 18-55, 56-69 and 70-plus years, and around 150, 29 and 61 TCR-sequenced participants, respectively, were included in these subgroups. Summary of the overall study and its limitations: Because no day 14 peak-response samples were available, repertoires were characterized only after the peak T cell response. Participants were mostly white British and included more females than males, and it was suggested by the authors that clonal diversity may have been underestimated. Vaccine-associated CD4 TCRs spanned the whole spike protein, with dominant responses in regions 160-218 and 743-854. The 56-69-year group was small, and its depth increase did not reach significance, likely because of low power. Conclusions about previously exposed vaccinees were limited because only six AZD1222 recipients were SARS-CoV-2 seropositive at baseline. Reportedly, almost half of the unique spike-specific TCRs recognized epitopes lying outside the regions that are mutated in the B.1.351 and B.1.1.7 variants. Spike-specific TCR breadth and depth rose significantly after two AZD1222 doses compared with day 0 and with MenACWY recipients.

This sample's time point label indicates: about 28 days (+/-7) after the second vaccine dose. AZD1222 recipients given second doses at about 4 weeks or at about 12 weeks were pooled, since spike-specific TCR depth and breadth were not found to differ between the two schedules. Vaccinee samples were obtained from the UK trials COV001 and COV002, which included a single-blind randomized controlled phase 2/3 trial of AZD1222 (ChAdOx1 nCoV-19) in healthy adults. For TCRbeta chain sequencing, PBMC samples from trial participants were taken at day 0 and at day 28 after the second dose. Recombination linked TRBV7-2 to TRBJ2-3; confidence is insufficient to name the D gene. This specimen consisted of peripheral blood, obtained 28 days after the second AZD1222 dose. The TCR sequence derives from an adult who received the AZD1222 COVID-19 vaccine. CDR3 protein: CASSLPSTDTQYF. DNA sequence: TGTGCCAGCAGCTTACCTAGCACAGATACGCAGTATTTT.